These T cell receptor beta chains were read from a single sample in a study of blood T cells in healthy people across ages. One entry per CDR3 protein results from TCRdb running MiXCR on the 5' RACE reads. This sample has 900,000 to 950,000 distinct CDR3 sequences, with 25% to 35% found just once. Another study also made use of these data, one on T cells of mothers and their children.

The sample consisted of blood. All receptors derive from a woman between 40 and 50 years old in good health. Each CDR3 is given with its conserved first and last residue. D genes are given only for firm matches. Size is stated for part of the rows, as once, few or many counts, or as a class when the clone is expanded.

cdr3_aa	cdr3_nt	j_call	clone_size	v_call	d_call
CASSLAALAGANVLTF	TGCGCCAGCAGCTTGGCGGCACTAGCGGGGGCCAACGTCCTGACTTTC	TRBJ2-6	.	TRBV5-1	TRBD2
CASSSGQGGNYEQYF	TGTGCCAGCAGCTCCGGACAGGGAGGAAACTACGAGCAGTACTTC	TRBJ2-7	many	TRBV7-6	TRBD1
CASSQTGLNEQFF	TGTGCCAGCAGCCAGACAGGGTTGAATGAGCAGTTCTTC	TRBJ2-1	many	TRBV3-1	TRBD1
CASKGQGLDEQFF	TGTGCCAGCAAAGGACAGGGGTTGGATGAGCAGTTCTTC	TRBJ2-1	few	TRBV28	TRBD1
CASSLFGGLEADTQYF	TGTGCCAGCAGCCTCTTCGGGGGACTAGAGGCAGATACGCAGTATTTT	TRBJ2-3	.	TRBV6-2/TRBV6-3	TRBD2
CAWRNSGGLAKNIQYF	TGTGCCTGGCGGAATAGCGGGGGACTAGCCAAAAACATTCAGTACTTC	TRBJ2-4	.	TRBV30	TRBD2
CASSLAGRRGTEAFF	TGTGCCAGCAGCTTGGCCGGGAGGAGAGGAACTGAAGCTTTCTTT	TRBJ1-1	few	TRBV5-4	.
CASSVSLGQETQYF	TGTGCCAGCAGCGTATCGTTAGGCCAAGAGACCCAGTACTTC	TRBJ2-5	many	TRBV9	.
CASTPRGPRGSYEQYF	TGTGCCAGCACTCCCCGCGGCCCGAGGGGATCCTACGAGCAGTACTTC	TRBJ2-7	.	TRBV28	.
CSAWDRGADTQYF	TGCAGTGCTTGGGACAGAGGGGCAGATACGCAGTATTTT	TRBJ2-3	.	TRBV20-1	TRBD1
CASRVLAGGELFF	TGTGCCAGTAGAGTACTAGCTGGTGGGGAGCTGTTTTTT	TRBJ2-2	.	TRBV19	.
CASSFNGQASYEQYF	TGTGCCAGCTCATTTAACGGACAGGCGTCCTACGAGCAGTACTTC	TRBJ2-7	.	TRBV18	TRBD1
CASRGTFNTGELFF	TGTGCCAGCAGGGGGACTTTTAACACCGGGGAGCTGTTTTTT	TRBJ2-2	.	TRBV12-3/TRBV12-4	.
CASSPAVGGTEAFF	TGTGCCAGCAGCCCAGCGGTAGGCGGTACTGAAGCTTTCTTT	TRBJ1-1	.	TRBV7-9	.
CSVGEGRGSYGYTF	TGCAGCGTTGGGGAGGGACGGGGGTCCTATGGCTACACCTTC	TRBJ1-2	few	TRBV29-1	.
CASSSGTGRSYGYTF	TGTGCCAGCAGTTCCGGGACAGGGAGGAGCTATGGCTACACCTTC	TRBJ1-2	few	TRBV6-5	TRBD1
CSVMKRSLSYEQYF	TGCAGTGTTATGAAGCGGAGCCTTTCCTACGAGCAGTACTTC	TRBJ2-7	.	TRBV20-1	.
CSARARLFQPQHF	TGCAGTGCGAGAGCCAGATTATTCCAGCCCCAGCATTTT	TRBJ1-5	few	TRBV20-1	.
CSAREGRESYNEQFF	TGCAGTGCTAGAGAGGGGAGGGAATCCTACAATGAGCAGTTCTTC	TRBJ2-1	.	TRBV20-1	TRBD2
CASRPGSGSYEQYF	TGTGCCAGTAGACCGGGGTCGGGTAGTTACGAGCAGTACTTC	TRBJ2-7	.	TRBV12-3/TRBV12-4	.
CASSLRGSMNTEAFF	TGTGCCAGCAGCTTAAGGGGGAGTATGAACACTGAAGCTTTCTTT	TRBJ1-1	few	TRBV7-8	.
CASSQEGGAQYF	TGTGCCAGCAGCCAAGAGGGCGGGGCGCAGTATTTT	TRBJ2-3	once	TRBV14	.
CASRRQVTTDTQYF	TGTGCCAGCAGACGACAGGTGACCACAGATACGCAGTATTTT	TRBJ2-3	.	TRBV6-1	.
CSASLGVADYGYTF	TGCAGTGCTTCATTGGGGGTTGCGGACTATGGCTACACCTTC	TRBJ1-2	many	TRBV20-1	.
CASSFSDVNEKLFF	TGTGCCAGCAGTTTTTCGGACGTGAATGAAAAACTGTTTTTT	TRBJ1-4	.	TRBV12-3/TRBV12-4	.
CSVADRGTNTEAFF	TGCAGCGTAGCTGACAGGGGTACTAACACTGAAGCTTTCTTT	TRBJ1-1	many	TRBV29-1	TRBD1
CASRDSPYEQYF	TGTGCCAGCAGAGACAGCCCCTACGAGCAGTACTTC	TRBJ2-7	many	TRBV6-2/TRBV6-3	.
CATSVGKSSYNEQFF	TGTGCCACCAGTGTGGGGAAGAGCTCCTACAATGAGCAGTTCTTC	TRBJ2-1	.	TRBV24-1	.
CAWSVIRSTGGEKLFF	TGTGCCTGGAGTGTAATCAGGTCGACAGGTGGCGAAAAACTGTTTTTT	TRBJ1-4	.	TRBV30	.
CASSAIVLRRGVLNEQFF	TGTGCCAGCAGTGCGATCGTCCTACGGCGGGGGGTGCTCAATGAGCAGTTCTTC	TRBJ2-1	.	TRBV28	TRBD2
CASRPTDYGYTF	TGTGCCAGCAGGCCAACGGACTATGGCTACACCTTC	TRBJ1-2	few	TRBV2	.
CASSSVATGTGGPEANVLTF	TGTGCCAGCAGTTCCGTGGCTACCGGGACAGGGGGCCCTGAGGCCAACGTCCTGACTTTC	TRBJ2-6	.	TRBV27	TRBD1
CSARLAGAQETQYF	TGCAGTGCACGACTAGCGGGGGCGCAAGAGACCCAGTACTTC	TRBJ2-5	many	TRBV20-1	TRBD2
CSARGSALQFF	TGCAGTGCTAGAGGGTCAGCCCTTCAGTTCTTC	TRBJ2-1	.	TRBV20-1	.
CATSTVGQGVYNEQYF	TGTGCCACCAGCACAGTAGGACAGGGGGTATACAATGAGCAGTACTTC	TRBJ2-7	.	TRBV15	TRBD1
CSARAEAAADRQFF	TGCAGTGCTAGAGCCGAAGCCGCAGCAGATAGGCAGTTCTTC	TRBJ2-1	few	TRBV20-1	.
CSATNRATLRTDTQYF	TGCAGTGCCACCAACAGGGCCACCCTTCGCACAGATACGCAGTATTTT	TRBJ2-3	many	TRBV20-1	.
CASSLLSRGGNTEAFF	TGTGCCAGCAGTTTATTATCACGGGGTGGGAACACTGAAGCTTTCTTT	TRBJ1-1	.	TRBV27	.
CASSPTGTSNEQFF	TGTGCCAGCTCACCTACTGGGACTTCCAATGAGCAGTTCTTC	TRBJ2-1	few	TRBV18	.
CASSWDTEPLHF	TGTGCCAGCAGCTGGGACACCGAACCCCTCCACTTT	TRBJ1-6	few	TRBV12-3/TRBV12-4	.
CASSGGGGNGYTF	TGTGCCAGCAGCGGGGGTGGGGGTAATGGCTACACCTTC	TRBJ1-2	.	TRBV9	.
CASSSSGTDNSPLHF	TGCGCCAGCAGCTCGTCCGGGACGGATAATTCACCCCTCCACTTT	TRBJ1-6	.	TRBV5-1	.
CASSYIGHPTETQYF	TGTGCCAGCAGTTACATAGGACACCCGACGGAGACCCAGTACTTC	TRBJ2-5	many	TRBV6-2/TRBV6-3	.
CASAGTSGGIHEQYF	TGTGCCAGCGCCGGGACTAGCGGGGGGATCCACGAGCAGTACTTC	TRBJ2-7	many	TRBV6-5	TRBD2
CASSRSGFYGYTF	TGTGCCAGCAGCCGTTCCGGGTTCTATGGCTACACCTTC	TRBJ1-2	.	TRBV7-2	.
CASSVTQTNSGANVLTF	TGTGCCAGCAGCGTAACACAGACCAACTCTGGGGCCAACGTCCTGACTTTC	TRBJ2-6	many	TRBV9	.
CASSQDLGWDSQNEKLFF	TGTGCCAGCAGCCAAGATTTAGGCTGGGACAGTCAGAACGAAAAACTGTTTTTT	TRBJ1-4	.	TRBV3-1	TRBD1
CASSLNSLASTRYF	TGTGCCAGCAGCTTAAACTCCCTAGCGAGTACGCGGTATTTT	TRBJ2-3	few	TRBV11-2	.